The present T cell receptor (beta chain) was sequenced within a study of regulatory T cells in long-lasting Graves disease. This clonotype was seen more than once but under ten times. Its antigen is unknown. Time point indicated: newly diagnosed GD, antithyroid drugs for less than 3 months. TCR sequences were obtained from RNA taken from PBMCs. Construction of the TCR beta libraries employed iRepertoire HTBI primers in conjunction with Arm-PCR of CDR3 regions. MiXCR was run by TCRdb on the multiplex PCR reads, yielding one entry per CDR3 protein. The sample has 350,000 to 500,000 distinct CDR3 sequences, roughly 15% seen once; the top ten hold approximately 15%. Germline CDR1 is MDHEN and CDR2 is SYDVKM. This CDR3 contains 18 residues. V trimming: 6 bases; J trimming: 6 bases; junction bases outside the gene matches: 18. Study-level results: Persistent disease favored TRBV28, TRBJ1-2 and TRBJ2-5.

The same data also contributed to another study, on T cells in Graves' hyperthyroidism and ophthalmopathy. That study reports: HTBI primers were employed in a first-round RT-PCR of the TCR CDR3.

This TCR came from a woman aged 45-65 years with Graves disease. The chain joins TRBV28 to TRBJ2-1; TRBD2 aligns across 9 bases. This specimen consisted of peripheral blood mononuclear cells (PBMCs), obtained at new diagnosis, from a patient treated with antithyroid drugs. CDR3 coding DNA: TGTGCCAGCAGCTCGATCCGAGGCGACAGCGGGAGGATCAATGAGCAGTTCTTC. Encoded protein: CASSSIRGDSGRINEQFF.